The present T cell receptor (beta chain) was sequenced within a study of T cell repertoires in cytomegalovirus infection. Study-wide context: CMV infection together with matching HLA type was indicated by public TCR beta signatures.

Each CDR3 protein is one row after TCRdb ran MiXCR on the reads. The sample includes about 530,000 distinct CDR3 sequences, about 30% of them seen just once. This clonotype appeared a single time. Its antigen is not known. Findings and limits, study-wide: Dominating the ex vivo response were TCR beta clonotypes that were CMV-specific and HLA-C-restricted. Carriers of CMV and the relevant HLA type were discriminated by public TCR beta frequency.

The CDR3 sequence is 15 residues long. Per germline, CDR1 GTSNPN and CDR2 SVGIG (reference sequence). Trimming pared 5 bases from V and 1 base from J, leaving 17 bases between. The sequence derives from a human donor in good health (CMV status not recorded). Some clones in this sample may be carry-over from other donors' samples. The chain carries TRBV30 and TRBJ1-1, with a weak D call TRBD1 (6 bases). The sequenced sample consisted of PBMCs. The CDR3 DNA follows: TGTGCCTGGTTCTCCAGGGTAGGGGGGAACACTGAAGCTTTCTTT. Its translation is CAWFSRVGGNTEAFF.